This T cell receptor beta chain was identified during a study of T cells in Graves' hyperthyroidism and ophthalmopathy. TCR beta CDR3 sequences were amplified from RNA transcripts. First-round RT-PCR targeting the TCR CDR3 was performed with the HTBI primer set. TCRdb re-analysed the multiplex PCR reads in MiXCR, keeping a single row per CDR3 protein. The sample holds 500,000 to 750,000 distinct CDR3 sequences; roughly 50% are singletons and the top ten take approximately 7.5%. This clonotype was observed many times. Trimming pared 6 bases from V and 2 bases from J, leaving 14 bases between. CDR3 length: 14 residues. In germline, CDR1 is SGHAT, CDR2 FQNNGV. Not enrolled were patients with uncontrolled infection, other autoimmune disease, pregnancy or lactation.

The sample was peripheral blood or thyroid tissue (not recorded which). The chain employs TRBV11-2 and TRBJ2-7; D remains ambiguous. The sequence derives from a woman aged 18-29 years with Graves' hyperthyroidism. CDR3 DNA sequence: TGTGCCAGCAGAACCCGTCGGAACACCTACGAGCAGTACTTC. Translating it yields CASRTRRNTYEQYF.